This TCR beta chain was profiled in a study of blood T cells in healthy people across ages. Through a sample-barcoded 5' primer and a J-beta primer mix, a second PCR was run for roughly 6 to 11 cycles. Each cDNA molecule received a tag from a template-switch adaptor that had 12 random nucleotides. CDR3-containing paired-end reads numbered at least 3 million in each sample. In TCRdb, the 5' RACE reads were re-called with MiXCR into one record per CDR3 protein. Of 910,000 or so distinct CDR3 sequences listed, roughly half are singletons. The V and J ends lost 10 bases and 8 bases, in that order; junction bases with no gene match: 12. CDR3 length: 14 residues. Germline CDR1 and CDR2: MNHEY and SVGAGI. As for this clonotype: Antigen unknown.

Study results and limitations: Total diversity from one million sequenced T cells was likely underestimated.

Donation came from healthy Caucasian individuals in Russia who were aged roughly 6 to 95. Material: blood. The V gene is TRBV6-5, the J gene TRBJ2-4; 9 nucleotides align to TRBD1. This TCR derives from a woman aged 60-70 years in good health. As DNA, the CDR3 is TGTGCCACCAGGGGACAGGGTGGATACCACATTCAGTACTTC. Translating gives CATRGQGGYHIQYF.